These T cell receptor beta chains were read from a single sample in a study of T cell responses to AZD1222 COVID-19 vaccine. Profiling relied on immunoSEQ multiplex PCR, and the TCRdb table lists in-frame clones only, not all of them. Of approximately 89,000 clones in the sample, 75% to 95% are singletons; the top ten hold around a tenth. The sample here was peripheral blood, taken 28 days after the second AZD1222 dose. These receptors were obtained from an adult who received the AZD1222 COVID-19 vaccine. Both conserved end residues are trimmed from each CDR3.

ASRQGLVGKLF TRBJ1-4 TRBV4-1
ASSQGRQTRSPLH TRBJ1-6 TRBV14
ASSLSARYNEQF TRBJ2-1 TRBV28
ASRTGQNYNSPLH TRBJ1-6 TRBV6-5
ASRISGGPYNEQF TRBJ2-1 TRBV19
ATSRPKGNQPQH TRBJ1-5 TRBV15
ASSQAPTGGIEKLF TRBJ1-4 TRBV4-1
ASSLGRKSARNQPQH TRBJ1-5 TRBV28
ASKEWGSGDTEAF TRBJ1-1 TRBV6-4
ASSPGGGVNYGYT TRBJ1-2 TRBV7-2
ASNGGLPNEKLF TRBJ1-4 TRBV9
ASSSSGLPYEQY TRBJ2-7 TRBV6-5
ASSQSGNTEAF TRBJ1-1 TRBV23-1
ASSWRGSANEKLF TRBJ1-4 TRBV5-1
ASTTRTGNTGELF TRBJ2-2 TRBV5-1
ASSITPGNTIY TRBJ1-3 TRBV19
ASSFSGNTGELF TRBJ2-2 TRBV10-1
ASSDRGDEKLF TRBJ1-4 TRBV9
ATAGSSTDTQY TRBJ2-3 TRBV10-3
ASSRTDIPNNSPLH TRBJ1-6 TRBV19
ASSPSTRENSPLH TRBJ1-6 TRBV18
ASSAGTGDSPLH TRBJ1-6 TRBV9
AWRGMGQGYEQY TRBJ2-7 TRBV30
ASSLRDSSWGGYT TRBJ1-2 TRBV5-8
ASSQNTWLGYT TRBJ1-2 TRBV28
ASSVEARVVDDTEAF TRBJ1-1 TRBV9
ASSLAAAAFADTQY TRBJ2-3 TRBV5-1
ASSQGEAGGWETQY TRBJ2-5 TRBV3-1/TRBV3-2
ASKTGYSNQPQH TRBJ1-5 TRBV6-4
ASSLQPGLVRETQY TRBJ2-5 TRBV7-8
ASSPTGGETQY TRBJ2-5 TRBV5-4
ASKGAAANTEAF TRBJ1-1 TRBV10-2
SVEGRGANEQF TRBJ2-1 TRBV29-1
ASSRGTSGRYNEQF TRBJ2-1 TRBV27
ASSLDRGGTGELF TRBJ2-2 TRBV5-1
ASSQDSEQY TRBJ2-7 TRBV4-2
AISEPQGAPNYGYT TRBJ1-2 TRBV10-3